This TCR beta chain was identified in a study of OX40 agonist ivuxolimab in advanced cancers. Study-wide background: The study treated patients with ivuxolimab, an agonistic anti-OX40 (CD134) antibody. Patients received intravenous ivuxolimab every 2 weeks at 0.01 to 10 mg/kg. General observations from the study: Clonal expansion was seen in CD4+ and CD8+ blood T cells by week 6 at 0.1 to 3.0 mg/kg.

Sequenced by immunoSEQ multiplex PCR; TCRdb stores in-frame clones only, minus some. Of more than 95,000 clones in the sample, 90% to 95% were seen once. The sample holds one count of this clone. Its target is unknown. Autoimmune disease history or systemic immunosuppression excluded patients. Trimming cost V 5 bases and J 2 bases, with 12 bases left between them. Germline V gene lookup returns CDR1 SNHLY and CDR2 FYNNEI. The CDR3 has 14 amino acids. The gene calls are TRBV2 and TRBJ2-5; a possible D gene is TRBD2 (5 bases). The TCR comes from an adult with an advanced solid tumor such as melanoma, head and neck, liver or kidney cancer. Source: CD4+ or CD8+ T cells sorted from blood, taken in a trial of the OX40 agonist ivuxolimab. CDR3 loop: CASSTRLTQETQYF. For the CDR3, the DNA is TGTGCCAGCAGTACTAGACTAACACAAGAGACCCAGTACTTC.